This TCR beta chain was recovered during a study of identical twins. This clonotype has ten or more counts. The CDR3 is made up of 17 amino acids. The germline CDR1 and CDR2 sequences are SGHRS and YFSETQ. The V gene end was trimmed by 4 bases and the J gene end by 11 bases; junction bases not matched to a gene: 16. Unique molecular identifiers were present on the cDNA, and a universal primer site came from template switching. A single record per CDR3 protein comes from TCRdb applying MiXCR to the 5' RACE reads. The sample lists 150,000 or so distinct CDR3 sequences, around 3.6% occurring once. Material for sequencing was memory T cells sorted from blood. The sequence was obtained from a man aged 18 to 30 in good health. The chain couples TRBV5-1 to TRBJ2-1; 12 bases agree with TRBD2. The CDR3 region has the DNA TGCGCCAGCAGCCCAACTTCTAGCGGGAGGGCCCCAATGAAGCAGTTCTTC. Translation gives CASSPTSSGRAPMKQFF.